This T cell receptor (beta chain) was captured in a study of shared T cell receptors in the human thymus. Measured with immunoSEQ multiplex PCR; TCRdb has only the in-frame clones, and not every one. In the table there are approximately 760,000 clones, roughly 88% of which are singletons. The same sample was also studied in work on human thymus T cells. From that study: Corrective cardiac surgery supplied the resected thymus tissue.

This TCR was sampled from a girl under two years old with a congenital heart defect. The source material was thymocytes.

CDR3 sequence reads: CASSVYQQGGERKLFF. CDR3 nucleotides: TGTGCCAGCAGCGTTTACCAACAGGGGGGAGAAAGAAAACTGTTTTTT. V is TRBV11-2 and J is TRBJ1-4, with 8 nucleotides matching TRBD1. V dropped 5 bases and J dropped 10; count of bases not matched to a gene: 15. The germline gives CDR1 SGHAT, CDR2 FQNNGV. There are 16 residues in the CDR3.